This T cell receptor (beta chain) was captured in a study of T cells in Graves' hyperthyroidism and ophthalmopathy. Patients between 18 and 65 years old had hyperthyroidism, newly diagnosed and lasting under 2 months. This sample holds PBMCs from approximately 10 ml fresh peripheral blood. This clonotype has ten or more counts. Its target is not known. Amplified TCR beta CDR3 regions derived from RNA transcripts. The TCR CDR3 first-round RT-PCR relied on the HTBI primer set. MiXCR, run by TCRdb on the multiplex PCR reads, gives a single entry per CDR3 protein. The table shows hundreds of thousands of distinct CDR3 sequences, with around 15% occurring only once. General observations from the study: Most thyroid clonotypes expanded above 0.001 were also detected in blood. It was a median approximately 6 months before onset that the model predicted ophthalmopathy.

This TCR was sampled from a woman between 18 and 30 years old with Graves' hyperthyroidism. The source material was blood.

For the CDR3, the DNA is TGTGCCAGCAGGCCAGGGCCCCCAGATACGCAGTATTTT. As protein: CASRPGPPDTQYF. This sequence joins TRBV11-2 and TRBJ2-3; perhaps TRBD1 as D (5 bases). Germline loops: CDR1 SGHAT, CDR2 FQNNGV. Trimming took off 6 bases at V and 4 bases at J, with 11 bases between the two ends. This CDR3 comprises 13 residues.